This paragraph covers one TCR beta chain sequence. CDR1 and CDR2 from the germline V gene are MNHEY and SMNVEV (reference sequence). J gave up 4 bases and V 3 bases, and 8 bases lay outside the gene matches. The CDR3 contains 15 residues. After extraction with the RNeasy kit, about 0.45 to 1 ug of the RNA was reverse transcribed using random hexamers. TCRdb re-analysed the immunoSEQ multiplex PCR reads in MiXCR, keeping a single row per CDR3 protein. Counted here are 330,000 or so distinct CDR3 sequences, roughly 85% occurring once; the ten biggest clones make up around 0.22%. The source of the sample is a study of CD8 T cells in Susac syndrome.

Source material: CD8+ T cells from PBMCs. The origin of this receptor is a human donor with multiple sclerosis. This sequence joins TRBV27 and TRBJ2-7, with 8 bases that match TRBD2. The CDR3 is CASSLESSGGYEQYF. CDR3 coding DNA: TGTGCCAGCAGTTTGGAGTCCAGCGGGGGTTACGAGCAGTACTTC.